Following are 26 T cell receptor beta chains from one sample sequenced in a study of shared clonotypes between healthy human individuals (dated by TCRdb to the early 2020s). Library creation used the immunoSEQ multiplex PCR assay. TCRdb took over this immuneACCESS table, retaining in-frame rearrangements with V and J assigned. Such tables are incomplete; in checked studies, under half of the missing clones stem from an unresolved V gene, and the remainder is unexplained. This sample lists hundreds of thousands of clones; roughly 84% were detected once. Around 15% of the sample goes to the ten largest clones. The sequencing sample was made of memory CD8+ T cells sorted from blood. This specimen's cell subset or site label, interpreted: CD45RO+ cells pooled with CCR7-negative TemRA cells. The receptor source for this set is a man between 18 and 29 years old in good health.

This clone was seen more than once but under ten times. The chain is built from TRBV21-1 and TRBJ1-5; the D call TRBD1 from the table was never checked on the DNA. TRBV21-1 counts as a pseudogene. The CDR3 runs to 15 residues. The CDR3 DNA reads TGTGCCAGCAGGGACAGAAGGAATAGCAATCAGCCCCAGCATTTT. This codes for CASRDRRNSNQPQHF.

The genes are TRBV6-4 and TRBJ2-2, with D possibly TRBD2 on 5 matching bases. Germline CDR1 is MRHNA and CDR2 is SNTAGT. Trimming removed 8 bases from V and 6 bases from J, with 13 bases in between. The CDR3 spans 13 residues. In nucleotides, the CDR3 is TGTGCCAGCCGGGGAAGTCTCGCCGGGGAGCTGTTTTTT. Protein sequence: CASRGSLAGELFF.

The chain is built from TRBV10-1 and TRBJ1-1; D is possibly TRBD1 (5 bases). The CDR3 sequence is 12 residues long. Trimming took off 5 bases at V and 6 bases at J, with 10 bases between the two ends. Germline CDR1 reads WNHNN; CDR2 reads SYGVQD (reference sequence). The CDR3: CASSHGGSEAFF. CDR3 coding DNA: TGCGCCAGCAGTCACGGGGGTTCTGAAGCTTTCTTT.

This clone has just one count. The rearrangement links TRBV6-6 to TRBJ1-3, with D hard to call. CDR3 length equals 16 residues. Germline values: CDR1 MNHNY, CDR2 SVGAGI (reference sequence). Deletions cut 1 base from V and 0 bases from J, with 10 bases between. The CDR3 DNA is TGTGCCAGCAGTTACTTGGAGGCCCTCTCTGGAAACACCATATATTTT. Residues: CASSYLEALSGNTIYF.

The gene calls are TRBV7-9 and TRBJ1-4, with 9 bases fitting TRBD1. Germline V gives CDR1 SEHNR, CDR2 FQNEAQ (reference sequence). This CDR3 comprises 14 residues. The trim removed 5 bases at V and 8 bases at J, leaving 6 bases unmatched. CDR3 sequence: CASSPQGAAEKLFF. The CDR3 DNA is TGTGCCAGCAGCCCACAGGGGGCCGCCGAAAAACTGTTTTTT.

CDR3 DNA: TGCGCCAGCAGCCCATACTTCCCGGGGACAGGGGTTTACGAGCAGTACTTC. Translating it yields CASSPYFPGTGVYEQYF. J is TRBJ2-7 and V is TRBV4-3; 10 nucleotides match TRBD1. Germline loops: CDR1 LGHNA, CDR2 YSLEER. V dropped 4 bases and J dropped 4; count of bases not matched to a gene: 13. This CDR3 has 17 amino acids.

This sequence joins TRBV27 and TRBJ2-7; possibly TRBD1 for D (7 bases). Deletions cut 2 bases from V and 3 bases from J, with 17 bases between. CDR1 is MNHEY, CDR2 SMNVEV, per germline (reference sequence). CDR3 length equals 16 residues. As DNA, the CDR3 is TGTGCCAGCAGTTTAGGGCGGGGAACAGGGGTCTACGAGCAGTACTTC. It encodes CASSLGRGTGVYEQYF.

The gene calls are TRBV2 and TRBJ2-3, with D tentatively TRBD2 (6 bases). The CDR3 loop spans 16 amino acids. Deletions cut 7 bases from V and 1 base from J, with 18 bases between. Germline CDR1 and CDR2: SNHLY and FYNNEI. The CDR3 here is CASTSLRWEGTDTQYF. The DNA of the CDR3 is TGTGCCAGCACCTCCCTCCGGTGGGAGGGCACAGATACGCAGTATTTT. Full variable domain (missing parts from reference TRBV2 and TRBJ2-3): EPEVTQTPSHQVTQMGQEVILRCVPISNHLYFYWYRQILGQKVEFLVSFYNNEISEKSEIFDDQFSVERPDGSNFTLKIRSTKLEDSAMYFCASTSLRWEGTDTQYFGPGTRLTVL.

V gene TRBV4-1 combines with J gene TRBJ1-1; D remains unclear. The germline V gene encodes CDR1 MGHRA and CDR2 YSYEKL. There are 15 residues in the CDR3. Between the trimmed V and J ends, which lost 4 bases and 0 bases, there was a span of 12 bases. The CDR3 DNA follows: TGCGCCAGCAGCCCAGTAGACGGATTGAACACTGAAGCTTTCTTT. Translation: CASSPVDGLNTEAFF.

This clone appeared once. This chain uses TRBV12-5 with TRBJ2-2; tentatively, D is TRBD2 (6 bases). Germline V lookup: CDR1 LGHNT, CDR2 FRNRAP. Trimming pared 1 base from V and 4 bases from J, leaving 16 bases between. This CDR3 is built from 17 residues. The CDR3 sequence is CASGLGRRESSTGELFF. As DNA, the CDR3 is TGTGCTAGTGGTTTGGGCAGGCGGGAATCGTCCACCGGGGAGCTGTTTTTT.

This clone was counted a few times. V is TRBV6-5 and J is TRBJ1-1, with a tentative D call TRBD1 (6 bases). Trimming took off 6 bases at V and 4 bases at J, with 15 bases between the two ends. The CDR3 spans 14 residues. Per germline, CDR1 MNHEY and CDR2 SVGAGI. CDR3 nucleotide sequence: TGTGCCAGCAGCCCGACAGGCGGGAGCACTGAAGCTTTCTTT. Amino acid sequence: CASSPTGGSTEAFF.

V usage is TRBV11-2 and J usage is TRBJ1-5, with TRBD1 matching over 10 bases. Germline values: CDR1 SGHAT, CDR2 FQNNGV. The CDR3 totals 19 residues. V gave up 3 bases and J gave up 2 bases; unmatched junction bases: 13. The DNA for the CDR3 is TGTGCCAGCAGCTTCCGGGACAGGGGAAACGGAGAGGGCAATCAGCCCCAGCATTTT. Its protein product is CASSFRDRGNGEGNQPQHF.

The gene calls are TRBV6-5 and TRBJ2-7; weak D call: TRBD1 (6 bases). The germline V gene has CDR1 MNHEY and CDR2 SVGAGI. V lost 1 base, J lost 7 bases, and 14 bases lay in between. The CDR3 runs to 14 residues. This CDR3 is CASSYYSRGSEQYF. The CDR3 nucleotides read TGTGCCAGCAGTTACTACTCAAGGGGGAGTGAGCAGTACTTC.

In this sample, this clone turned up a few times. The rearrangement links TRBV28 to TRBJ2-5, with 8 bases matching TRBD2. The germline gives CDR1 MDHEN, CDR2 SYDVKM. The J segment lost 5 bases and the V segment lost 5 bases, leaving 10 bases of the junction unmatched. CDR3 size: 15 residues. CDR3 loop: CASSHSGRWGETQYF. In DNA form, the CDR3 reads TGTGCCAGCAGTCACAGCGGGAGATGGGGTGAGACCCAGTACTTC. Looking up the rest from reference TRBV28 and TRBJ2-5 gives the full variable domain: DVKVTQSSRYLVKRTGEKVFLECVQDMDHENMFWYRQDPGLGLRLIYFSYDVKMKEKGDIPEGYSVSREKKERFSLILESASTNQTSMYLCASSHSGRWGETQYFGPGTRLLVL.

A note on this clone: This CDR3 is also generated by other DNA sequences in the sample. The genes are TRBV27 and TRBJ1-1; D is unclear. CDR1 MNHEY and CDR2 SMNVEV come from the germline V gene (reference sequence). V lost 3 bases, J lost 0 bases, and 5 bases lay in between. The length of the CDR3 is 13 residues. The CDR3 DNA reads TGTGCCAGCAGTTTTACGATGAACACTGAAGCTTTCTTT. This sequence encodes CASSFTMNTEAFF.

The J gene is TRBJ1-5, the V gene TRBV27; perhaps TRBD1 as D (5 bases). Trimming took 6 bases from V and 5 from J, leaving 20 bases between them. The germline CDR1 and CDR2 sequences are MNHEY and SMNVEV (reference sequence). This CDR3 comprises 16 residues. The CDR3 loop is CASSPSKGEVDQPQHF. In DNA form, the CDR3 reads TGTGCCAGCAGCCCTTCAAAAGGGGAAGTCGATCAGCCCCAGCATTTT.

V and J are TRBV6-6 and TRBJ2-4, with D maybe TRBD1 (6 bases). The V gene's germline CDR1 is MNHNY and CDR2 SVGAGI (reference sequence). Trimming cost V 4 bases and J 11 bases, with 12 bases left between them. CDR3 size: 12 residues. DNA for the CDR3: TGTGCCAGCAGTTCAGGGGCCGGGCTTCAGTACTTC. Translating gives CASSSGAGLQYF.

The V gene is TRBV4-2, the J gene TRBJ2-2; D possibly corresponds to TRBD1 (6 bases). This CDR3 is 15 amino acids long. CDR1 is LGHNA, CDR2 YNFKEQ, per germline. Trimming took 4 bases from V and 2 from J, leaving 11 bases between them. The CDR3 is CASSPKGGNTGELFF. DNA of the CDR3: TGTGCCAGCAGCCCGAAAGGGGGTAACACCGGGGAGCTGTTTTTT.

This chain connects TRBV28 to TRBJ2-3, with a weak D call TRBD2 (5 bases). Germline loops: CDR1 MDHEN, CDR2 SYDVKM. There are 15 residues in the CDR3. Trimming took off 7 bases at V and 0 bases at J, with 14 bases between the two ends. CDR3: CASTEYGDSTDTQYF. The DNA for the CDR3 is TGTGCCAGCACGGAATACGGGGATAGCACAGATACGCAGTATTTT.

V and J are TRBV7-6 and TRBJ2-7, with D unresolved. This CDR3 has 13 residues. Germline CDR1 and CDR2: SGHVS and FNYEAQ. Deletions cut 1 base from V and 3 bases from J, with 7 bases between. In DNA form, the CDR3 reads TGTGCCAGCAGCTTAGAGGGCTTCTACGAGCAGTACTTC. It encodes CASSLEGFYEQYF.

This chain uses TRBV6-5 with TRBJ2-7; D might be TRBD2 (5 bases). Trimming took 0 bases from V and 10 from J, leaving 16 bases between them. Germline values: CDR1 MNHEY, CDR2 SVGAGI. The CDR3 totals 14 residues. CDR3 sequence: CASSYSMSGSAQYF. The CDR3 DNA reads as TGTGCCAGCAGTTACTCGATGAGCGGCAGCGCCCAGTACTTC.

The chain employs TRBV2 and TRBJ2-3; 13 bases fit TRBD2. The germline V gene encodes CDR1 SNHLY and CDR2 FYNNEI. V shed 4 bases, J shed 0 bases, and the junction held 13 bases outside the gene matches. This CDR3 has 20 residues. CDR3 nucleotides: TGTGCCAGCAGTGGGACGGGCGGGACTAGCGGGACACCTAGCACAGATACGCAGTATTTT. This sequence encodes CASSGTGGTSGTPSTDTQYF.

This clone was seen once. V usage is TRBV7-5 and J usage is TRBJ2-2; the table names TRBD2, a call not compared with the DNA. TRBV7-5 is listed as a pseudogene. The CDR3 has 16 amino acids. The CDR3 DNA is TGTGCCAGAAGCTCAGGGACTCTGAGCTCGGGCGGGGAGCTGTTTTTT. The encoded protein is CARSSGTLSSGGELFF.

The chain employs TRBV5-6 and TRBJ2-3; unclear D gene. CDR3 length: 14 amino acids. Germline lookup yields CDR1 SGHDT and CDR2 YYEEEE. The germline V and J ends were trimmed by 4 bases and 2 bases, with 11 bases remaining between them. CDR3 protein: CASSMGFTTDTQYF. For the CDR3, the DNA is TGTGCCAGCAGCATGGGATTTACCACAGATACGCAGTATTTT.

This clone was seen more than once but under ten times. The chain links TRBV4-3 to TRBJ2-1; TRBD2 aligns across 9 bases. This CDR3 contains 17 residues. The ends lost 0 bases at V and 8 bases at J; junction bases unmatched: 11. Germline V lookup: CDR1 LGHNA, CDR2 YSLEER. In DNA, the CDR3 is TGCGCCAGCAGCCAAGATCTAGGCGGGAGGGCCGGTGATGAGCAGTTCTTC. Translating gives CASSQDLGGRAGDEQFF.

The rearrangement joins TRBV9 to TRBJ2-5, with 7 positions matching TRBD2. The CDR3 runs to 15 residues. The junction had 7 bases not matched to a gene; V was cut back by 0 bases and J by 5 bases. Germline V gene data show CDR1 as SGDLS and CDR2 as YYNGEE. Written as DNA, the CDR3 is TGTGCCAGCAGCGTAGAAGCGGGGATCGAGGAGACCCAGTACTTC. Translating gives CASSVEAGIEETQYF.